The rows below give T cell receptor beta chains drawn from one sample of a study of T cells in Graves' hyperthyroidism and ophthalmopathy. Using its own MiXCR run on the multiplex PCR reads, TCRdb lists one record per CDR3 protein. The profile shows 300,000 to 450,000 distinct CDR3 sequences, 15% to 18% of them singletons. What was sequenced was blood. These receptors were obtained from a woman between 18 and 29 years old with Graves' hyperthyroidism that later progressed to Graves' ophthalmopathy. Both conserved end residues are part of each CDR3. The order of the fields is clone size, D gene, J gene, V gene, CDR3 DNA, CDR3 protein. The D gene is left open where the match is weak. Not every row has a clone size; where given, it reads once, few, many or a size class.

many	NA	TRBJ1-5	TRBV20-1	TGCAGTGCTAGATTCCCCGACAGCCCCAATCAGCCCCAGCATTTT	CSARFPDSPNQPQHF
NA	NA	TRBJ2-1	TRBV6-1	TGTGCCAGCAGACTAGAGGACAGCTCCTACAATGAGCAGTTCTTC	CASRLEDSSYNEQFF
NA	NA	TRBJ2-1	TRBV6-5	TGTGCCAGCAGTTACTCTCGCGGCGCCTTCGATGAGCAGTTCTTC	CASSYSRGAFDEQFF
many	TRBD1	TRBJ2-7	TRBV28	TGTGCCAGCAGGCCCCGGGACAGTTCCTACGAGCAGTACTTC	CASRPRDSSYEQYF
few	NA	TRBJ2-1	TRBV20-1	TGCAGTGCTACGGAGATCCGGGACATCAGCTCCTACAATGAGCAGTTCTTC	CSATEIRDISSYNEQFF
few	TRBD1	TRBJ2-2	TRBV19	TGTGCCAGTAGGTCCGGGACAGGGGGCAAAAGGGAGCTGTTTTTT	CASRSGTGGKRELFF
many	TRBD2	TRBJ2-7	TRBV6-5	TGTGCCAGCAGTTACCGGGGGAGGGCCTACGAGCAGTACTTC	CASSYRGRAYEQYF
NA	TRBD1	TRBJ2-2	TRBV5-4	TGTGCCAGCCACGGAACAGGGGGCGCCGGGGAGCTGTTTTTT	CASHGTGGAGELFF
many	NA	TRBJ2-7	TRBV7-8	TGTGCCAGCAGCCCTGAGAGATACCCGGGACGAAGCTACGAGCAGTACTTC	CASSPERYPGRSYEQYF
many	TRBD1	TRBJ1-1	TRBV30	TGTGCCTGGGACAGGGGGAACACTGAAGCTTTCTTT	CAWDRGNTEAFF
many	TRBD1	TRBJ1-2	TRBV18	TGTGCCAGCTCACGGGGGACAGGAGGGGACTATGGCTACACCTTC	CASSRGTGGDYGYTF
few	NA	TRBJ1-2	TRBV7-8	TGTGCCAGCAGCTTAGCGCTGGGGGGTGGCTATGGCTACACCTTC	CASSLALGGGYGYTF
NA	NA	TRBJ2-7	TRBV27	TGTGCCAGCAGTTTCGCGCGAGACTACTACGAGCAGTACTTC	CASSFARDYYEQYF
many	NA	TRBJ2-3	TRBV2	TGTGCCAGCAGGGAAATGGGGCGGAAGGGGGATACGCAGTATTTT	CASREMGRKGDTQYF
NA	NA	TRBJ2-7	TRBV29-1	TGCAGCGTTGAAGATTGGCGGGACCCTGTATCAGGGTATCCCGCCTACGAGCAGTACTTC	CSVEDWRDPVSGYPAYEQYF
once	NA	TRBJ2-1	TRBV19	TGTGCCAGCCCTCTTCCTAAGCGGAGGGCCAGGCATGAGCAGTTCTTC	CASPLPKRRARHEQFF
many	NA	TRBJ1-5	TRBV28	TGTGCCAGCAGTTTAAGTTTAAATCAGCCCCAGCATTTT	CASSLSLNQPQHF
NA	TRBD1	TRBJ1-2	TRBV10-3	TGTGCCATCAGCGGGACAGTGGATCGCTACACCTTC	CAISGTVDRYTF
many	NA	TRBJ1-1	TRBV6-5	TGTGCCAGCAGTTACTTGAGCATTGGGGGAAACACTGAAGCTTTCTTT	CASSYLSIGGNTEAFF
NA	NA	TRBJ2-7	TRBV5-1	TGCGCCAGCAGCTGGATTGACCGGGACCCTCGCTACGAGCAGTACTTC	CASSWIDRDPRYEQYF
NA	NA	TRBJ2-2	TRBV20-1	TGCAGTGCTGAACGGCAGGGAGTCACCGGGGAGCTGTTTTTT	CSAERQGVTGELFF
few	NA	TRBJ1-1	TRBV4-2	TGTGCCAGCAGCCAAGATGCAGGACCCATGAACACTGAAGCTTTCTTT	CASSQDAGPMNTEAFF